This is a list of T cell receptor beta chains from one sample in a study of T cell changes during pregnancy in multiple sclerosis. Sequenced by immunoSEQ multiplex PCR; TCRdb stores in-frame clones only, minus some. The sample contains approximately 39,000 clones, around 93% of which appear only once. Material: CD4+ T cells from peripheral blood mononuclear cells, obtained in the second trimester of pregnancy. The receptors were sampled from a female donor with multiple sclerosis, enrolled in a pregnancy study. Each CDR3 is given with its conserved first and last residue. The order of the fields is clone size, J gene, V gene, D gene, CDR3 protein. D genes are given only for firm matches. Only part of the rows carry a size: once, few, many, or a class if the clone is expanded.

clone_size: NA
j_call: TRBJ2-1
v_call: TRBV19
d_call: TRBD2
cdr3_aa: CASSPHLAGGPVNEQFF

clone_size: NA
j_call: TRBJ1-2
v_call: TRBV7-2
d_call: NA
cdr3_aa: CASSLVRGGGYTF

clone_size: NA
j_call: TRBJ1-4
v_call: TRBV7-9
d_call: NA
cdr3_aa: CASSLIRNEKLFF

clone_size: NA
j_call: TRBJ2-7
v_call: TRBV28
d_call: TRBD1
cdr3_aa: CASSGEGAGPLEQYF

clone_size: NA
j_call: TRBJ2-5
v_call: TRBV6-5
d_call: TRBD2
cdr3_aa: CASSPRGNGETQYF

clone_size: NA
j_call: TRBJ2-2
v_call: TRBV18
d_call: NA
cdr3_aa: CASPPDKSNTGELFF

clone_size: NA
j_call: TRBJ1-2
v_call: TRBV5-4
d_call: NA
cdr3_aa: CASSFFLRVDYGYTF

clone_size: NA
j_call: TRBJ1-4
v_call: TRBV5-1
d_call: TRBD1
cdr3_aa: CASSLTTGVTNEKLFF

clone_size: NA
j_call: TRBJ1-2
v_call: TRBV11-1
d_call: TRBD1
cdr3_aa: CASSVPGQAAGYTF

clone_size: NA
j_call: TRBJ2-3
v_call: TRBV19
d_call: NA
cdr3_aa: CASSSRVLDTQYF

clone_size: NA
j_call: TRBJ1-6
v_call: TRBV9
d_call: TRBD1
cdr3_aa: CASSARTGNSPHHF

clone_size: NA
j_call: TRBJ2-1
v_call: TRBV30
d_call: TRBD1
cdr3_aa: CAWSRQGNVEFF

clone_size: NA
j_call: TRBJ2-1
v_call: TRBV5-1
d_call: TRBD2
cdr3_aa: CASSLGTSNEQFF

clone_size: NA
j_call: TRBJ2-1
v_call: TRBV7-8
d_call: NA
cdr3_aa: CASSLGQTLYNEQFF

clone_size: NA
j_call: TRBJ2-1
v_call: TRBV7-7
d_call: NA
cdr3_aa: CASSRSGLSNEQFF

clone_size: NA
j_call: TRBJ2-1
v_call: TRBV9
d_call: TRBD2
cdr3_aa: CASSVTSANNEQFF

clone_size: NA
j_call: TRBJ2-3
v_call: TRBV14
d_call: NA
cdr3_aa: CASSQDLAVDTQYF

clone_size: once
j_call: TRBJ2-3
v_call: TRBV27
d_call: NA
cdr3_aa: CASSSRGGTDTQYF

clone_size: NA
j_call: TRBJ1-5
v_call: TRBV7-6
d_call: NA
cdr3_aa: CASSSRWGDQPQHF

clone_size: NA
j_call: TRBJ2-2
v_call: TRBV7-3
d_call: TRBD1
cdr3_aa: CASSWTGGTGELFF

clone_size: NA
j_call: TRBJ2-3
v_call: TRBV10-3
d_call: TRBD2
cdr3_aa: CAISRTSGGFDTQYF

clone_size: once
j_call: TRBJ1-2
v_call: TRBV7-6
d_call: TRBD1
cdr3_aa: CAVTGGTNPLTGSNYGYTF

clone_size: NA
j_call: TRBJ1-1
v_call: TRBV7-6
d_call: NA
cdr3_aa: CASSQPRAEAFF

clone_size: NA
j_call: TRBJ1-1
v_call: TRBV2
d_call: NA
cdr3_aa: CASRRDTMNTEAFF

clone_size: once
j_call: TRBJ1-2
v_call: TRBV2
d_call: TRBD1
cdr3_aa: CASRATGGNYGYTF

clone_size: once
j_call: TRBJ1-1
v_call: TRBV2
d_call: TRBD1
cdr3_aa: CASSELWTGGTEAFF

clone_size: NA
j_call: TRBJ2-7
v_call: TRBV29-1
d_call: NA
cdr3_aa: CSVAGNYEQYF

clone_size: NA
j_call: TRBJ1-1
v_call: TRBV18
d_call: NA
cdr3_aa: CASSPPLQLNTEAFF

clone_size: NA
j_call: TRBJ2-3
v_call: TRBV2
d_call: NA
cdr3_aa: CASSEGTGTDTQYF

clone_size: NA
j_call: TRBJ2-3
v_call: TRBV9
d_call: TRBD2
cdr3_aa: CASSQTSGSADTQYF

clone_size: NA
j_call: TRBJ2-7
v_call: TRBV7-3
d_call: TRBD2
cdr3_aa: CASSFTSGGPYEQYF

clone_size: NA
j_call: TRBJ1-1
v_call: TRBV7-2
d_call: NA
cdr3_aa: CASSLTYNGLSAFF

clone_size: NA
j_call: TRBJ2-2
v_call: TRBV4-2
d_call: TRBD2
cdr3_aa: CASSQRGLAGAMNTGELFF

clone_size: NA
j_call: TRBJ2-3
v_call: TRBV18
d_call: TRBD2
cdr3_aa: CASSPAGGTDTQYF

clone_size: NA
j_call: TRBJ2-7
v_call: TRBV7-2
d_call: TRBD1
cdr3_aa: CASSLAGQAYEQYF

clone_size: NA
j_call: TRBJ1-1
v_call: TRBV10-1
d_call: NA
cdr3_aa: CAITYREMRTEAFF

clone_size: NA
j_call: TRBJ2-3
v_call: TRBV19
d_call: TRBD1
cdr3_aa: CASTTGAGTQYF

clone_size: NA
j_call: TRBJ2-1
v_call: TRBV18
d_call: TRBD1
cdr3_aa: CASSPPIRSGGSYNEQFF

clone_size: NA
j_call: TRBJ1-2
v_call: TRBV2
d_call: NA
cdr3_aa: CASSLVQGQGGYTF

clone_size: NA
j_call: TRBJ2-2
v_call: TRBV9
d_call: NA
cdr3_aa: CASSVAMIPRELFF

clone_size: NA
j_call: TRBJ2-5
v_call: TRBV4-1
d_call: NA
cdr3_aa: CASSQVGARETQYF

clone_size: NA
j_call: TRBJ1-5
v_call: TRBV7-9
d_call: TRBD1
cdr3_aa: CASSLTGDTNQPQHF

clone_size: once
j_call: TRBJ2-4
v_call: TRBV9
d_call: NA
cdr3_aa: CASSAEGALSKNIQYF

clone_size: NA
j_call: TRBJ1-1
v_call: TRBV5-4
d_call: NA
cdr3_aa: CASSFRTEAFF